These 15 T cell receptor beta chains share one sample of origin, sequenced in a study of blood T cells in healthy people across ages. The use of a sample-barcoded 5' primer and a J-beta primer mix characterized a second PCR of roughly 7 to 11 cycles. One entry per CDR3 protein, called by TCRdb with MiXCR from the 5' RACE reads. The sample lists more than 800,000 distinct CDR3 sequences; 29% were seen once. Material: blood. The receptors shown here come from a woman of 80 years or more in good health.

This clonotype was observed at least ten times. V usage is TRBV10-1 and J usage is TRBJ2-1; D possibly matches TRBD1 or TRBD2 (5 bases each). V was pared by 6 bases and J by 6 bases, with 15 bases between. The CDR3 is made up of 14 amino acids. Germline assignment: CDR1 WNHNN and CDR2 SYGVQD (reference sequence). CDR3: CASSNPPGPNEQFF. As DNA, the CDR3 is TGCGCCAGCAGCAACCCTCCGGGACCCAATGAGCAGTTCTTC.

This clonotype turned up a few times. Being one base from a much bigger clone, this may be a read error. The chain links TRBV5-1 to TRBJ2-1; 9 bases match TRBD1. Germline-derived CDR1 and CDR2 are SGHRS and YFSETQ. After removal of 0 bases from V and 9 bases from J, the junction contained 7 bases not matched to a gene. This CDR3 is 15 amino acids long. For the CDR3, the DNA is TGCGCCAGCAGCTTGGGACAGGGGGGAGCTAGTGAGCAGTTCTTC. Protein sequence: CASSLGQGGASEQFF.

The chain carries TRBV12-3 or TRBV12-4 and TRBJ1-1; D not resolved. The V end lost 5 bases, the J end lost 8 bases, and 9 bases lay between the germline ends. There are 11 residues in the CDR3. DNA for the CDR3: TGTGCCAGCAGTCTACAAGCCGAAGCTTTCTTT. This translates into CASSLQAEAFF.

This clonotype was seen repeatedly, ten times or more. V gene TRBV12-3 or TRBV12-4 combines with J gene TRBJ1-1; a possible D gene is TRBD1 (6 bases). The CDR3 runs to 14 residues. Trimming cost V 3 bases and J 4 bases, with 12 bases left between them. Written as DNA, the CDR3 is TGTGCCAGCAGTTTTCACAGGGTCCCCACTGAAGCTTTCTTT. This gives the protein CASSFHRVPTEAFF.

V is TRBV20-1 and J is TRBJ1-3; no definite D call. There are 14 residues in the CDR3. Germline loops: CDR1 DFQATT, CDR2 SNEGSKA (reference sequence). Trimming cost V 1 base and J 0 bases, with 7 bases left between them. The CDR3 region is CSARVGSSGNTIYF. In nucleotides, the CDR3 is TGCAGTGCTAGAGTGGGCAGCTCTGGAAACACCATATATTTT.

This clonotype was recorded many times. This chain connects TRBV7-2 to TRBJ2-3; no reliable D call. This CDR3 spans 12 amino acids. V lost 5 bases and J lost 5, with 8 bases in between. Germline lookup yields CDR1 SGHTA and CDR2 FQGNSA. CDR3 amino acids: CASSLTKDTQYF. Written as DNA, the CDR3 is TGTGCCAGCAGCCTAACCAAAGATACGCAGTATTTT.

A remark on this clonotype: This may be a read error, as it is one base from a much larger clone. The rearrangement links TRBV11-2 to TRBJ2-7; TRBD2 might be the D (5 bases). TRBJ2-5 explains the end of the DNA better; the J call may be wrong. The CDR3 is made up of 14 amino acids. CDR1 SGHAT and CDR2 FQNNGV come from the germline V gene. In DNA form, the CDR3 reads TGTGCCAGCAGCTCCTTGGCTAGGAGGCAGACCCAGTACTTC. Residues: CASSSLARRQTQYF.

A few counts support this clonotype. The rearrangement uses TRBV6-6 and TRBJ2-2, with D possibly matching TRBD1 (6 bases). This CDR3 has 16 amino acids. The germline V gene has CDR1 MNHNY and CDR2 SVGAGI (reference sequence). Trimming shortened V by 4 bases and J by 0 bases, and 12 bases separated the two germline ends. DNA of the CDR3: TGTGCCAGCAGTTGGGTAGGGGGAGCGAACACCGGGGAGCTGTTTTTT. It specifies CASSWVGGANTGELFF.

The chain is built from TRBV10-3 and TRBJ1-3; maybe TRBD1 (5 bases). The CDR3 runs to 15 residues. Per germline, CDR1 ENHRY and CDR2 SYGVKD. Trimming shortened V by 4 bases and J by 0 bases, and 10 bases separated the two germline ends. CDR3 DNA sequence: TGTGCCATCAGTGCGGGGCCAGGCTCTGGAAACACCATATATTTT. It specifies CAISAGPGSGNTIYF.

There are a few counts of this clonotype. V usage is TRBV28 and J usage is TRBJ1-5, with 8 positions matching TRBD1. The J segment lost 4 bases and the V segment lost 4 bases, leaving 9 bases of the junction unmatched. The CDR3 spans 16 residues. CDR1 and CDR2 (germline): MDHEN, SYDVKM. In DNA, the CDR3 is TGTGCCAGCAGTTCCCCGGCAGGGGGCTCTAATCAGCCCCAGCATTTT. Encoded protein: CASSSPAGGSNQPQHF. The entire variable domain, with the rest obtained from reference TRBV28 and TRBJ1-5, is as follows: DVKVTQSSRYLVKRTGEKVFLECVQDMDHENMFWYRQDPGLGLRLIYFSYDVKMKEKGDIPEGYSVSREKKERFSLILESASTNQTSMYLCASSSPAGGSNQPQHFGDGTRLSIL.

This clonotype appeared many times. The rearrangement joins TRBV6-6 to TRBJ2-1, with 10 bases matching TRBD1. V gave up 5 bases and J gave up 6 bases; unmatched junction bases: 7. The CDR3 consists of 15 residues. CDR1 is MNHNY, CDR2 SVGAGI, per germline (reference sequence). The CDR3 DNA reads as TGTGCCAGCAGTCCTGGACAGGGGGGTGTCAATGAGCAGTTCTTC. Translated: CASSPGQGGVNEQFF.

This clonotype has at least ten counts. The CDR3 bases are TGTGCCAGCAGTTACTCGAGGCAGGGGGTCGGCGAGCAGTACTTC. It yields the protein CASSYSRQGVGEQYF. The chain links TRBV6-5 to TRBJ2-7, with TRBD1 matching 7 bases. The CDR3 has 15 amino acids. CDR1 and CDR2 (germline): MNHEY, SVGAGI. Trimming cost V 0 bases and J 6 bases; bases outside gene matches: 8.

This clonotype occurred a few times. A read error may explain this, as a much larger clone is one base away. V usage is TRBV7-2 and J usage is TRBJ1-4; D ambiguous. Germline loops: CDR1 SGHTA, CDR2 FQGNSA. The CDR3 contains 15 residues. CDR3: CASSIGSRPNEKRFF. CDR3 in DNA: TGTGCCAGCAGTATAGGATCACGGCCTAATGAAAAACGGTTTTTT.

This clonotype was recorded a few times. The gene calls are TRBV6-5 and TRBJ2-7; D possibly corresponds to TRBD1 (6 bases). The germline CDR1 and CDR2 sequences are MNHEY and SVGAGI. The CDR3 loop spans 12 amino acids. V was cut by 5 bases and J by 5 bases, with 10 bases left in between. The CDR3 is CASSGRGNEQYF. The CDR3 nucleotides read TGTGCCAGCAGTGGCAGGGGTAACGAGCAGTACTTC.

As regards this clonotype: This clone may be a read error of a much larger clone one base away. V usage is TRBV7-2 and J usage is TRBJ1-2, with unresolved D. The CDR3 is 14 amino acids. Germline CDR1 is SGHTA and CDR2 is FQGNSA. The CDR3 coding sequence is TGTGTCAGCAGCTTAGAACGAGGGCCCTATGGCTACACCTTC. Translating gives CVSSLERGPYGYTF.